Below are 24 T cell receptor beta chains sequenced from a single sample in a study of response to subunit inactivated influenza vaccine listed by TCRdb under 2018. Libraries were built with RT-PCR. The run used an Illumina HiSeq 2500. TCRdb reworked the public reads: Q25 trimming with fastp, MiXCR clone assembly, productive beta chains retained. A single entry per CDR3 protein holds the most common genes and DNA from its merged rows. This sample holds over 750,000 distinct CDR3 sequences; over 20% were observed only once. 10% of the sample lies in the top ten. Specimen: PBMCs from blood, collected 5 days after vaccination. These receptors were obtained from a man aged 45 to 65 who received an inactivated influenza vaccine. Donor details come from another sample of the same person, matched by shared clones.

This clonotype was found a few times. V and J are TRBV24-1 and TRBJ2-3; TRBD1 or TRBD2 may be the D gene (6 bases each). Germline values: CDR1 KGHDR, CDR2 SFDVKD. The V and J ends lost 6 bases and 8 bases respectively, with 26 bases between them. The CDR3 covers 17 residues. CDR3 DNA: TGTGCCACCAGTACATTACCAGGGGACGGGAGTATTGGTACGCAGTATTTT. The encoded protein is CATSTLPGDGSIGTQYF.

The chain has TRBV3-1 and TRBJ2-1; D tentatively reads TRBD1 or TRBD2 (5 bases each). The CDR3 extends over 15 amino acids. In germline, CDR1 is LGHDT, CDR2 YNNKEL (reference sequence). The V and J ends lost 1 base and 7 bases respectively, with 14 bases between them. CDR3 coding DNA: TGTGCCAGCAGCCAAGGGGGCGGGTACTTAAATGAGCAGTTCTTC. Translated, it gives CASSQGGGYLNEQFF.

This clonotype was counted between two and nine times. The rearrangement uses TRBV9 and TRBJ2-2; D uncertain. Germline CDR1 SGDLS, CDR2 YYNGEE. V was pared by 4 bases and J by 0 bases, with 7 bases between. The CDR3 runs 14 residues. CDR3 sequence: CASSSRPNTGELFF. The CDR3 DNA follows: TGTGCCAGCAGCTCCCGACCGAACACCGGGGAGCTGTTTTTT.

This clonotype was picked up a small number of times. The J gene is TRBJ2-7, the V gene TRBV12-3 or TRBV12-4, with TRBD1 as a possible D gene (6 bases). The CDR3 runs to 15 residues. The V gene lost 6 bases and the J gene lost 2 bases, with 17 bases spanning the gap. DNA for the CDR3: TGTGCCAGCAGCGACAACAGGGTCGGAACCTACGAGCAGTACTTC. Residues: CASSDNRVGTYEQYF.

This clonotype was observed many times. The chain links TRBV20-1 to TRBJ1-2; TRBD1 might be the D (6 bases). The ends were cut back, 0 bases at V and 5 bases at J, with 16 bases in the middle. The CDR3 has 15 residues. Germline values: CDR1 DFQATT, CDR2 SNEGSKA (reference sequence). The CDR3 region is CSARDAGAGIYGYTF. The CDR3 DNA sequence: TGCAGTGCTAGAGATGCAGGGGCGGGGATTTATGGCTACACCTTC.

The chain joins TRBV5-1 to TRBJ2-5; no definite D call. The CDR3 consists of 17 residues. Looked up from germline, CDR1 is SGHRS and CDR2 is YFSETQ. V was pared by 0 bases and J by 0 bases, with 15 bases between. The CDR3 region has the DNA TGCGCCAGCAGCTTGGCCGCGGTGGAGACTTACCAAGAGACCCAGTACTTC. Protein: CASSLAAVETYQETQYF. Full variable domain (remainder filled in from reference TRBV5-1 and TRBJ2-5): KAGVTQTPRYLIKTRGQQVTLSCSPISGHRSVSWYQQTPGQGLQFLFEYFSETQRNKGNFPGRFSGRQFSNSRSEMNVSTLELGDSALYLCASSLAAVETYQETQYFGPGTRLLVL.

In this sample, this clonotype turned up a few times. The V gene is TRBV5-1, the J gene TRBJ2-7; TRBD1 matches at 8 bases. Germline V gene lookup returns CDR1 SGHRS and CDR2 YFSETQ. The CDR3 loop spans 14 amino acids. Trimming cost V 3 bases and J 3 bases; bases outside gene matches: 5. CDR3 loop: CASSWGTGLYEQYF. The CDR3 DNA reads as TGCGCCAGCAGCTGGGGGACAGGACTCTACGAGCAGTACTTC.

In its sample, this clonotype was seen many times. This chain connects TRBV29-1 to TRBJ2-7; 10 nucleotides agree with TRBD1. This CDR3 is built from 14 residues. V shed 2 bases, J shed 6 bases, and the junction held 7 bases outside the gene matches. Germline CDR1 is SQVTM and CDR2 is ANQGSEA. DNA of the CDR3: TGCAGCGTTGAATTGTTGGACAGGGGGACCGAGCAGTACTTC. This gives the protein CSVELLDRGTEQYF.

In this sample, this clonotype turned up a few times. The chain employs TRBV5-1 and TRBJ1-4; D is possibly TRBD1 (6 bases). V shed 1 base and J shed 8 bases, with 12 bases lying between them. The CDR3 consists of 14 residues. Germline CDR1 reads SGHRS; CDR2 reads YFSETQ. The CDR3 is CASSLYRAEEKLFF. The CDR3 nucleotides read TGCGCCAGCAGCTTGTACAGGGCGGAGGAAAAACTGTTTTTT.

This clonotype was seen more than once but under ten times. The chain employs TRBV20-1 and TRBJ1-1, with unresolved D. V was trimmed by 7 bases and J by 3 bases, leaving 15 bases between them. There are 13 residues in the CDR3. Germline V lookup: CDR1 DFQATT, CDR2 SNEGSKA (reference sequence). This CDR3 reads CSGVSMADTEAFF. The DNA for the CDR3 is TGCAGTGGTGTCAGTATGGCGGACACTGAAGCTTTCTTT.

This clonotype showed up just a few times. V is TRBV5-1 and J is TRBJ2-1; D may match TRBD1 or TRBD2 (5 bases each). The germline V and J ends were trimmed by 4 bases and 10 bases, with 12 bases remaining between them. The germline V gene encodes CDR1 SGHRS and CDR2 YFSETQ. The CDR3 runs 12 residues. The CDR3 protein is CASSPDGAEQFF. The CDR3, as DNA: TGCGCCAGCAGCCCGGACGGGGCGGAGCAGTTCTTC. Full variable domain (rest looked up from reference TRBV5-1 and TRBJ2-1): KAGVTQTPRYLIKTRGQQVTLSCSPISGHRSVSWYQQTPGQGLQFLFEYFSETQRNKGNFPGRFSGRQFSNSRSEMNVSTLELGDSALYLCASSPDGAEQFFGPGTRLTVL.

This clonotype was counted only a few times. The chain is built from TRBV30 and TRBJ2-7; 8 positions match TRBD1. CDR3 length: 15 residues. Germline CDR1 is GTSNPN and CDR2 is SVGIG (reference sequence). J lost 4 bases, V lost 0 bases, and 8 bases had no gene match. The CDR3 reads CAWSVKGRGQYEQYF. The CDR3 nucleotides are TGTGCCTGGAGTGTAAAGGGCAGGGGGCAGTACGAGCAGTACTTC.

This clonotype was detected ten times or more. The chain combines TRBV5-1 with TRBJ2-7, with D possibly being TRBD2 (5 bases). Germline V gives CDR1 SGHRS, CDR2 YFSETQ. The CDR3 length is 15 residues. Trimming shortened V by 0 bases and J by 0 bases, and 10 bases separated the two germline ends. CDR3 protein: CASSLDGVSSYEQYF. CDR3 DNA: TGCGCCAGCAGCTTGGACGGGGTTAGCTCCTACGAGCAGTACTTC.

The gene calls are TRBV4-1 and TRBJ2-5, with a possible D match to TRBD2 (6 bases). This CDR3 has 13 residues. Germline assignment: CDR1 MGHRA and CDR2 YSYEKL. Deletions cut 1 base from V and 9 bases from J, with 12 bases between. The CDR3 protein is CASSQGRGEAQYF. CDR3 sequence (DNA): TGCGCCAGCAGCCAAGGAAGAGGGGAGGCCCAGTACTTC.

The chain uses TRBV5-6 and TRBJ2-2; D gene unclear. In germline, CDR1 is SGHDT, CDR2 YYEEEE. V was trimmed by 3 bases and J by 0 bases, leaving 6 bases between them. This CDR3 is built from 14 residues. This CDR3 reads CASSSTPNTGELFF. Here the CDR3 DNA reads TGTGCCAGCAGCTCTACGCCGAACACCGGGGAGCTGTTTTTT.

This clonotype was detected a few times. This chain links TRBV7-2 with TRBJ1-4, with D perhaps matching TRBD1 (6 bases). This CDR3 is built from 15 residues. The ends were cut back, 5 bases at V and 4 bases at J, with 14 bases in the middle. Looked up from germline, CDR1 is SGHTA and CDR2 is FQGNSA. CDR3: CASSNQGRGNEKLFF. CDR3 in DNA: TGTGCCAGCAGCAACCAGGGGAGGGGTAATGAAAAACTGTTTTTT.

The chain combines TRBV7-9 with TRBJ1-6; 7 bases align to TRBD1. The ends lost 8 bases at V and 8 bases at J; junction bases unmatched: 6. CDR3 length: 13 residues. Germline V CDR1 and CDR2: SEHNR, FQNEAQ (reference sequence). CDR3 DNA sequence: TGTGCCAGCGGGACAGCAGCGTATTCACCCCTCCACTTT. It yields the protein CASGTAAYSPLHF. Full variable domain (rest looked up from reference TRBV7-9 and TRBJ1-6): DTGVSQNPRHKITKRGQNVTFRCDPISEHNRLYWYRQTLGQGPEFLTYFQNEAQLEKSRLLSDRFSAERPKGSFSTLEIQRTEQGDSAMYLCASGTAAYSPLHFGNGTRLTVT.

The chain recombines TRBV5-1 with TRBJ2-6, with 10 bases fitting TRBD1. This CDR3 is 18 amino acids long. The V segment lost 3 bases and the J segment 0 bases; nucleotides outside the gene matches: 6. Germline V gene sequence: CDR1 SGHRS, CDR2 YFSETQ. The chain's CDR3 is CASSYGQGVGSGANVLTF. The CDR3 DNA is TGCGCCAGCAGCTATGGACAGGGGGTAGGCTCTGGGGCCAACGTCCTGACTTTC.

This clonotype was seen more than once but under ten times. The gene calls are TRBV20-1 and TRBJ1-4; D is unclear. This CDR3 spans 14 amino acids. Trimming removed 0 bases at V and 11 bases at J, with 16 bases between. Germline V CDR1 and CDR2: DFQATT, SNEGSKA (reference sequence). This CDR3 reads CSARDPGPPEKLFF. The CDR3 coding sequence is TGCAGTGCTAGAGATCCTGGGCCTCCGGAGAAACTGTTTTTT.

The V call is TRBV11-3, the J call TRBJ2-3; a possible D gene is TRBD2 (6 bases). CDR1 and CDR2 from the germline V gene are SGHNT and YENEEA. V was pared by 4 bases and J by 2 bases, with 13 bases between. The CDR3 is 15 residues long. The CDR3 DNA reads as TGTGCCAGCAGCTCTCATGGGGGGTTCACAGATACGCAGTATTTT. This codes for CASSSHGGFTDTQYF.

CDR3 nucleotides: TGTGCCAGCACCGAGCAGGGACAACAGTTCTTC. This codes for CASTEQGQQFF. V gene TRBV7-2 combines with J gene TRBJ2-1; possibly TRBD1 for D (6 bases). V lost 7 bases and J 13 bases, leaving 14 bases between the germline ends. Germline V CDR1 and CDR2: SGHTA, FQGNSA. The CDR3 is made up of 11 amino acids. Looking up the rest from reference TRBV7-2 and TRBJ2-1 gives the full variable domain: GAGVSQSPSNKVTEKGKDVELRCDPISGHTALYWYRQSLGQGLEFLIYFQGNSAPDKSGLPSDRFSAERTGGSVSTLTIQRTQQEDSAVYLCASTEQGQQFFGPGTRLTVL.

This clonotype was seen a handful of times. The rearrangement uses TRBV12-3 or TRBV12-4 and TRBJ2-3, with D maybe TRBD1 (5 bases). Trimming shortened V by 6 bases and J by 3 bases, and 13 bases separated the two germline ends. CDR3 size: 14 residues. The DNA of the CDR3 is TGTGCCAGCAGCCCCAGGGTTAGTACAGATACGCAGTATTTT. Translated: CASSPRVSTDTQYF.

This chain uses TRBV20-1 with TRBJ2-7, with 7 nucleotides matching TRBD2. The CDR3 spans 12 residues. Germline V gene lookup returns CDR1 DFQATT and CDR2 SNEGSKA (reference sequence). Germline trimming cut 3 bases from V and 6 bases from J; bases unmatched to any gene: 5. The CDR3 nucleotides read TGCAGTGCTAGGCGACTAGCTTCCGAGCAGTACTTC. This sequence encodes CSARRLASEQYF.

The sample holds a few counts of this clonotype. The genes are TRBV5-1 and TRBJ2-7, with TRBD1 matching over 9 bases. The CDR3 has 15 residues. V was clipped by 4 bases and J by 0 bases; unmatched bases: 5. Per the germline V gene, CDR1 is SGHRS and CDR2 is YFSETQ. CDR3 DNA: TGCGCCAGCAGCCCCGGGACAGGGTACTCCTACGAGCAGTACTTC. It yields the protein CASSPGTGYSYEQYF.